This T cell receptor beta chain was sequenced during a study of T-cell reconstitution after alpha-beta-depleted transplantation in children. With respect to this clonotype: Its target is not known.

Molecular barcoding with unique molecular identifiers was used for the TCRbeta library. TCRdb recomputed calls from the PCR reads with MiXCR, one row per CDR3 protein. The sample includes roughly 790,000 distinct CDR3 sequences, roughly 15% of them seen just once. Study results and caveats: Some patients showed high day-60 TCRbeta diversity, which derived from surviving recipient T cells and thymic progenitors. By one year post-transplant, T-cell counts and diversity largely arose from T cells that were newly produced. Expanded clones from the graft, numbering several hundred, reportedly supplied alpha-beta T cells about two months after transplant.

Trimming at V came to 2 bases and at J to 0 bases, leaving 11 bases not matched to a gene. CDR3 size: 17 residues. Germline CDR1 reads SGHRS; CDR2 reads YFSETQ. The chain employs TRBV5-1 and TRBJ2-7, with TRBD2 identical over 7 bases. This receptor was taken from a male patient under 18 who had a stem cell transplant for acute lymphoblastic leukemia, so the T cells may come from the graft donor. Material: PBMCs, mostly from graft donor cells, obtained 360 days after TCRalphabeta/CD19-depleted stem cell transplant. CDR3 sequence: CASSLLPGTTSSYEQYF. CDR3 nucleotides: TGCGCCAGCAGCTTACTCCCCGGGACTACGAGCTCCTACGAGCAGTACTTC.